These T cell receptor beta chains were read from a single sample in a study of cytomegalovirus exposure and HLA in healthy donors. The table came from immunoSEQ multiplex PCR; TCRdb's copy has only in-frame clones and leaves some out. The profile shows 150,000 to 200,000 clones, roughly 77% of them singletons. The sample was PBMCs. All receptors come from a woman aged 25 to 45 in good health and CMV-seronegative. Each CDR3 is given without its conserved first and last residue. Only some rows state a clone size, as once, few, many or a class for expanded clones.

TRBV5-4 | NA | ASSPGQGTGELF
TRBV6-5 | NA | ASMIQGGGSYGYT
TRBV6-1 | NA | ASIRTGISYEQY
TRBV19 | NA | ASIGTGAMNTEAF
TRBV27 | NA | ASSLQGSGANVLT
TRBV5-1 | NA | ASKLPTGAAEETQY
TRBV30 | NA | AWAGVEGKLF
TRBV6-1 | NA | AEKPGLPQH
TRBV7-2 | few | ASSLDGLATREQF
TRBV30 | NA | AWAWTSGHNNEQF
TRBV7-9 | NA | ASSLTTGLYEQY
TRBV6-5 | NA | ASSWSRGTEAF
TRBV6-1 | once | ASRGLTRLGPQY
TRBV5-1 | NA | ASSFGGSSYEQY
TRBV6-1 | NA | ASSDTRGRRNGYT
TRBV30 | few | AWGPWTNEQF
TRBV5-1 | once | ASSLDMEQY
TRBV18 | NA | ASSPLRASGENSNYGYT
TRBV7-2 | few | ASSLVWTSDEQY
TRBV10-1 | NA | ASSDSIRQDPLGEQY
TRBV11-2 | NA | ASSFGESYYNEQF
TRBV18 | NA | ASSPPSGRTDEQF
TRBV5-1 | NA | ASSFDNQNTGELF
TRBV19 | once | ASTPKDTLSYNEQF
TRBV9 | NA | ASSVAGLAGLEQY
TRBV6-6 | NA | AGRPGGGYSGYT
TRBV2 | NA | ASSEETGRNQPQH